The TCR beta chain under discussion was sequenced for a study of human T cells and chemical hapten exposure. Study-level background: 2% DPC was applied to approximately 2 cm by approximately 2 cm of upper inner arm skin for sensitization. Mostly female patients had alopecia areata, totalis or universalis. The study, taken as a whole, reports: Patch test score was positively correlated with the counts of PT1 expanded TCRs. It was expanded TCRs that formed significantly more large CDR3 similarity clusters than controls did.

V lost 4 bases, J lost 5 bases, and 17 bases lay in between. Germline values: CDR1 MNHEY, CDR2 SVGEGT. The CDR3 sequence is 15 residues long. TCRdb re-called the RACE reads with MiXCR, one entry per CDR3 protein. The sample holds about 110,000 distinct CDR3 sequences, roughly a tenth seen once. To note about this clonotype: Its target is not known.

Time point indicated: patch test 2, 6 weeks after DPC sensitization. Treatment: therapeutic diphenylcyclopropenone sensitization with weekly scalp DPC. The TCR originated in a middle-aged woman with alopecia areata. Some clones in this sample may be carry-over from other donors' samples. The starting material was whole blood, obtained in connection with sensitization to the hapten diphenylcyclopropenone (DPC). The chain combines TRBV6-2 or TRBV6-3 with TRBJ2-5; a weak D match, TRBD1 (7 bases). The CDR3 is CASSSQKQGRETQYF. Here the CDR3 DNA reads TGTGCCAGCAGTTCTCAGAAACAGGGGAGGGAGACCCAGTACTTC.